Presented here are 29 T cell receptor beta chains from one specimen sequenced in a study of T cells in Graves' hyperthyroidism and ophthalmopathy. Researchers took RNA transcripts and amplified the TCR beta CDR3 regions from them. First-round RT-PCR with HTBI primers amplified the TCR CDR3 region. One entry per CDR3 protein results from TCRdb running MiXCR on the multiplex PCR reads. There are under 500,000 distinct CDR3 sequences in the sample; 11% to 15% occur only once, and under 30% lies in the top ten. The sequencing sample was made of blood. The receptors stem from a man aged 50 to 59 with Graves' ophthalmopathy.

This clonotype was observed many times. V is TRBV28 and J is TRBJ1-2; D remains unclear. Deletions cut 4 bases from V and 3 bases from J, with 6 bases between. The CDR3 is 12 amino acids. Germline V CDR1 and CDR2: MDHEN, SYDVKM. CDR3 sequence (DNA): TGTGCCAGCAGTTCTCACGACTATGGCTACACCTTC. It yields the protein CASSSHDYGYTF.

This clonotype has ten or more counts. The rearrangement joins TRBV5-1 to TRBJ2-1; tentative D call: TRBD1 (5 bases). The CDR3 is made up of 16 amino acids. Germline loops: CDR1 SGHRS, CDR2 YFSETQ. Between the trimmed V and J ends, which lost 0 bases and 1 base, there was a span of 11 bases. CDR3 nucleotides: TGCGCCAGCAGCTTGGGGGGCCCGGGTTCCTACAATGAGCAGTTCTTC. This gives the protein CASSLGGPGSYNEQFF. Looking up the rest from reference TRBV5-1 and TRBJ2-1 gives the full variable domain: KAGVTQTPRYLIKTRGQQVTLSCSPISGHRSVSWYQQTPGQGLQFLFEYFSETQRNKGNFPGRFSGRQFSNSRSEMNVSTLELGDSALYLCASSLGGPGSYNEQFFGPGTRLTVL.

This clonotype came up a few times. The chain's CDR3 is CASSPAGTSGRALYEQYF. CDR3 nucleotide sequence: TGCGCCAGCAGCCCGGCGGGGACTAGCGGGAGGGCCCTCTACGAGCAGTACTTC. V gene TRBV5-1 combines with J gene TRBJ2-7; 16 bases map to TRBD2. CDR3 length: 18 amino acids. With 4 bases clipped from V and 3 bases from J, the junction kept 10 bases outside the gene matches. From germline, CDR1 is SGHRS and CDR2 YFSETQ. Full variable domain (rest looked up from reference TRBV5-1 and TRBJ2-7): KAGVTQTPRYLIKTRGQQVTLSCSPISGHRSVSWYQQTPGQGLQFLFEYFSETQRNKGNFPGRFSGRQFSNSRSEMNVSTLELGDSALYLCASSPAGTSGRALYEQYFGPGTRLTVT.

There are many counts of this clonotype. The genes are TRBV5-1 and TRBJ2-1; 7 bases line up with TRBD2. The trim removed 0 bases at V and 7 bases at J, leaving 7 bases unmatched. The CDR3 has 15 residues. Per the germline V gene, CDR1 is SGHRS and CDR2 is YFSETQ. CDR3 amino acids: CASSLAAGVGNEQFF. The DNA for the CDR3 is TGCGCCAGCAGCTTGGCGGCGGGAGTGGGTAATGAGCAGTTCTTC.

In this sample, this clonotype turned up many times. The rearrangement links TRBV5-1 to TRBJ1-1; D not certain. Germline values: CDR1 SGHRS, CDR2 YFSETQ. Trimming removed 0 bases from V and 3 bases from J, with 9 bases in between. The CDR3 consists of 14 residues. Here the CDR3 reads CASSLAGSYTEAFF. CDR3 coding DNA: TGCGCCAGCAGCTTGGCCGGGTCCTACACTGAAGCTTTCTTT.

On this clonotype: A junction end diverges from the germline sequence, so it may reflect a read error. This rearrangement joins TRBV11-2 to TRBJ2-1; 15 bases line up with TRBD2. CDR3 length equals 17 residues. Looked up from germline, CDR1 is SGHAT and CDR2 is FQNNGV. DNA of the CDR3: TGCGCCAGCAGCCAGGACGGGACTAGCGGGAGGTACAATGAGCAGTTCTTC. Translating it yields CASSQDGTSGRYNEQFF. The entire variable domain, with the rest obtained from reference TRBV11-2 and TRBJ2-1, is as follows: EAGVAQSPRYKIIEKRQSVAFWCNPISGHATLYWYQQILGQGPKLLIQFQNNGVVDDSQLPKDRFSAERLKGVDSTLKIQPAKLEDSAVYLCASSQDGTSGRYNEQFFGPGTRLTVL.

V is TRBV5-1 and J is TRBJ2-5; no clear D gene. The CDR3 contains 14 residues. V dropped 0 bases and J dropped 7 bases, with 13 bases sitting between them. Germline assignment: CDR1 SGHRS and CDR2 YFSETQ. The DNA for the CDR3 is TGCGCCAGCAGCTTGGATGGCAGGATGGCGACCCAGTACTTC. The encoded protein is CASSLDGRMATQYF.

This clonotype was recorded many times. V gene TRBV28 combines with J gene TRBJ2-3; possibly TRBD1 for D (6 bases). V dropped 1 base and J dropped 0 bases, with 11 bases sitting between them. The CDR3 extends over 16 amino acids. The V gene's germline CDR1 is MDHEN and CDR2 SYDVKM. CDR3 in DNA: TGTGCCAGCAGTTTATCCCGGACAGCTAGCACAGATACGCAGTATTTT. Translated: CASSLSRTASTDTQYF.

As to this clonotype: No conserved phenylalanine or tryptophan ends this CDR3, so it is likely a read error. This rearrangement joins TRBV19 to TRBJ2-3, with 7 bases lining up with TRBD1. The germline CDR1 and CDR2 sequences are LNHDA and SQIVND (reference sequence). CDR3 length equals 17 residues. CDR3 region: CASSIRGLGTSTDTQYL. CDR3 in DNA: TGTGCCAGCAGTATAAGGGGGCTCGGGACCAGCACAGATACGCAGTATCTT.

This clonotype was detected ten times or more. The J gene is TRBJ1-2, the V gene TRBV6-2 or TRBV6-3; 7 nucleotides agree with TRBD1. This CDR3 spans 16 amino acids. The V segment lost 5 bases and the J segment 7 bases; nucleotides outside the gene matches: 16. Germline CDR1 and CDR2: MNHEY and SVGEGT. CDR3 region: CASSRDRATTMSGYTF. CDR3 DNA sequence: TGTGCCAGCAGTAGAGACAGGGCCACAACTATGTCTGGCTACACCTTC.

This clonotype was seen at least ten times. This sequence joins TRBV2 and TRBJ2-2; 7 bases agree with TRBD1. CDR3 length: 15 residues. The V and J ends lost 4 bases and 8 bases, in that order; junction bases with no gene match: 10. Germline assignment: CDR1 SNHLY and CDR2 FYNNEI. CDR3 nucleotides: TGTGCCAGCAGTGGGGACAGCCTTGGGACAGGGGAGCTGTTTTTT. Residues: CASSGDSLGTGELFF.

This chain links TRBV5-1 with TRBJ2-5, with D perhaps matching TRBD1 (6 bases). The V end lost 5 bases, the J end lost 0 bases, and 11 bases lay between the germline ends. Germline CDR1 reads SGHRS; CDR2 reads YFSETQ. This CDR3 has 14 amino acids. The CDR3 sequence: CASRQGMYQETQYF. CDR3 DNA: TGCGCCAGCAGACAGGGAATGTACCAAGAGACCCAGTACTTC.

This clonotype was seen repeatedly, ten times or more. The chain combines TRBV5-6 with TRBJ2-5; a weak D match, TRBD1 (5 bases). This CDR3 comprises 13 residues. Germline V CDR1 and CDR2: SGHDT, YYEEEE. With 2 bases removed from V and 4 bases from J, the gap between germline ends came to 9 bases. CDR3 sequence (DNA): TGTGCCAGCAGCTTTAAGGGGTCAGAGACCCAGTACTTC. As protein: CASSFKGSETQYF.

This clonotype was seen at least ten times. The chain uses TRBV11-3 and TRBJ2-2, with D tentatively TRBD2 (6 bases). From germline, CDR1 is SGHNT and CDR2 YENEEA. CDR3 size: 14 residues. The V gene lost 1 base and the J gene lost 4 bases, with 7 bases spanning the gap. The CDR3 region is CASSLGTTTGELFF. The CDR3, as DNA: TGTGCCAGCAGCTTAGGGACTACCACCGGGGAGCTGTTTTTT.

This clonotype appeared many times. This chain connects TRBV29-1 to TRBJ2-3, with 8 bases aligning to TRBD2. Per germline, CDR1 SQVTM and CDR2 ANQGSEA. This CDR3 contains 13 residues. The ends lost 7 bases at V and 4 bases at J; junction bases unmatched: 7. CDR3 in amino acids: CSAKTSGADTQYF. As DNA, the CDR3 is TGCAGCGCAAAAACTAGCGGCGCAGATACGCAGTATTTT.

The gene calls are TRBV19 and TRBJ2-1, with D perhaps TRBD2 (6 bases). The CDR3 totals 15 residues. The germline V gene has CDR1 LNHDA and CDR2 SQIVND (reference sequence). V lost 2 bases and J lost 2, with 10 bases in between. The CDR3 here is CASSITSSTYNEQFF. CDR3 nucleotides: TGTGCCAGTAGTATAACTAGCAGCACCTACAATGAGCAGTTCTTC.

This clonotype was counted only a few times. The CDR3 spells CASSAVQDQAYSNQPQHF. As DNA, the CDR3 is TGTGCCAGCAGTGCTGTACAGGACCAAGCCTATAGCAATCAGCCCCAGCATTTT. The chain recombines TRBV2 with TRBJ1-5, with D possibly being TRBD1 (5 bases). The CDR3 totals 18 residues. Trimming pared 4 bases from V and 0 bases from J, leaving 19 bases between. The germline CDR1 and CDR2 sequences are SNHLY and FYNNEI.

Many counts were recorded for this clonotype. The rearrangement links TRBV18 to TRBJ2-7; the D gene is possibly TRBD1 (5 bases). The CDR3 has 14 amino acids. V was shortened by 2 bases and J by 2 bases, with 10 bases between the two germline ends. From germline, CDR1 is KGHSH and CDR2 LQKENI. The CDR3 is CASSPTDSAYEQYF. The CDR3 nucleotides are TGTGCCAGCTCACCAACAGACAGTGCCTACGAGCAGTACTTC. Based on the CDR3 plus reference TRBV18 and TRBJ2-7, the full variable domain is NAGVMQNPRHLVRRRGQEARLRCSPMKGHSHVYWYRQLPEEGLKFMVYLQKENIIDESGMPKERFSAEFPKEGPSILRIQQVVRGDSAAYFCASSPTDSAYEQYFGPGTRLTVT.

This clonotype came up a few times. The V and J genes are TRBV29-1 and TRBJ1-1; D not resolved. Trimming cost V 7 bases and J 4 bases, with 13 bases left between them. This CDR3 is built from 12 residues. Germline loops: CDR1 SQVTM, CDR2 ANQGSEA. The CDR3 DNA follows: TGCAGCGCCTTGGGCGGGATCACTGAAGCTTTCTTT. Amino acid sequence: CSALGGITEAFF.

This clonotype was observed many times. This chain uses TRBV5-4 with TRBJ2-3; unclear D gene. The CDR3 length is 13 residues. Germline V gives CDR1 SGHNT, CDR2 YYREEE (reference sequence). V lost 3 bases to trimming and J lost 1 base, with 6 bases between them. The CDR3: CASSSRGTDTQYF. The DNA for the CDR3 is TGTGCCAGCAGCTCCCGAGGCACAGATACGCAGTATTTT.

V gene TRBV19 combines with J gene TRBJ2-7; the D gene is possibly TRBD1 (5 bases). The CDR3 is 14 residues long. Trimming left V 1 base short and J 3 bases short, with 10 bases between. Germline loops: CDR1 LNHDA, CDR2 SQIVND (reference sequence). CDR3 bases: TGTGCCAGTAGTATAGGTGCAGGGCTCTACGAGCAGTACTTC. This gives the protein CASSIGAGLYEQYF. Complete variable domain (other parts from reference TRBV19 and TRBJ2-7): DGGITQSPKYLFRKEGQNVTLSCEQNLNHDAMYWYRQDPGQGLRLIYYSQIVNDFQKGDIAEGYSVSREKKESFPLTVTSAQKNPTAFYLCASSIGAGLYEQYFGPGTRLTVT.

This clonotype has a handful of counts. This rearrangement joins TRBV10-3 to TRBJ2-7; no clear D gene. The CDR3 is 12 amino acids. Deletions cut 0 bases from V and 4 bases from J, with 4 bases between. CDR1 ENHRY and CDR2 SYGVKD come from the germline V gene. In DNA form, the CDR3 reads TGTGCCATCAGTGAGTCGGGTTACGAGCAGTACTTC. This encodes CAISESGYEQYF.

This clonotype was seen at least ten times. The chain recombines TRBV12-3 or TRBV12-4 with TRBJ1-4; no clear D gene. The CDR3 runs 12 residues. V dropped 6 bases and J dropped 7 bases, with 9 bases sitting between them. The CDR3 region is CASSSPGEKLFF. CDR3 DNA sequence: TGTGCCAGCAGCTCTCCTGGTGAAAAACTGTTTTTT.

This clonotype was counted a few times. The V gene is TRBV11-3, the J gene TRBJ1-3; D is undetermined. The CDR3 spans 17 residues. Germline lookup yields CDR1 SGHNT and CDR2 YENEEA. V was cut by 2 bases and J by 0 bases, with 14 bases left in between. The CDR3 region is CASSLLIARTSGNTIYF. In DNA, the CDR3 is TGTGCCAGCAGCTTACTTATAGCGCGTACCTCTGGAAACACCATATATTTT.

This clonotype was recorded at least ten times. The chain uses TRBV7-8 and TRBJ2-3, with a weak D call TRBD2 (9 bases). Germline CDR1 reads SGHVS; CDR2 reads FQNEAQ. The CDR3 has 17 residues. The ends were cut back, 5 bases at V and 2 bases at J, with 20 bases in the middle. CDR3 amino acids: CASSTRGGQANTDTQYF. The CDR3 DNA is TGTGCCAGCAGCACGCGGGGGGGACAGGCGAACACAGATACGCAGTATTTT.

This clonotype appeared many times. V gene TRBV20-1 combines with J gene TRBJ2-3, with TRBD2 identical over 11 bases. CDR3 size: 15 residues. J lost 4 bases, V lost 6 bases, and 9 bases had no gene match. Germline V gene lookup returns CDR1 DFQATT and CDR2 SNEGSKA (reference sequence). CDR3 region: CSAERTSGSSDTQYF. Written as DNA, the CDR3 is TGCAGTGCCGAGAGAACTAGCGGGAGTTCAGATACGCAGTATTTT.

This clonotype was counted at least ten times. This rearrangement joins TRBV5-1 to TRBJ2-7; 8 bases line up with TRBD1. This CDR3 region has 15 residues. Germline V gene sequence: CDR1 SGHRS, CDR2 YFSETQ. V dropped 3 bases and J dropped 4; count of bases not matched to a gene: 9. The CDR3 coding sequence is TGCGCCAGCAGCTCGGCGCTACAGGGGGTTTACGAGCAGTACTTC. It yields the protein CASSSALQGVYEQYF. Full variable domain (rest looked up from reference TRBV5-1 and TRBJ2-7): KAGVTQTPRYLIKTRGQQVTLSCSPISGHRSVSWYQQTPGQGLQFLFEYFSETQRNKGNFPGRFSGRQFSNSRSEMNVSTLELGDSALYLCASSSALQGVYEQYFGPGTRLTVT.

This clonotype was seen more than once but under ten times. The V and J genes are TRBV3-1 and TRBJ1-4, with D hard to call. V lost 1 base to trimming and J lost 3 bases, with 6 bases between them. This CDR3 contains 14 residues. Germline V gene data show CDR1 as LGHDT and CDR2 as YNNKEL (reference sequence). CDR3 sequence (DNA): TGTGCCAGCAGCCAAGGGAATCCTAATGAAAAACTGTTTTTT. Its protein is CASSQGNPNEKLFF.

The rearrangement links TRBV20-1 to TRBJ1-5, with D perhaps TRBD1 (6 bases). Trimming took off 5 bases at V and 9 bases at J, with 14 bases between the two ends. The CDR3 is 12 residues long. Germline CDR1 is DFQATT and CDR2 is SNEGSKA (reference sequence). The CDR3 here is CSAGGGHLPQHF. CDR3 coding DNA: TGCAGTGCTGGGGGGGGGCACTTGCCCCAGCATTTT.